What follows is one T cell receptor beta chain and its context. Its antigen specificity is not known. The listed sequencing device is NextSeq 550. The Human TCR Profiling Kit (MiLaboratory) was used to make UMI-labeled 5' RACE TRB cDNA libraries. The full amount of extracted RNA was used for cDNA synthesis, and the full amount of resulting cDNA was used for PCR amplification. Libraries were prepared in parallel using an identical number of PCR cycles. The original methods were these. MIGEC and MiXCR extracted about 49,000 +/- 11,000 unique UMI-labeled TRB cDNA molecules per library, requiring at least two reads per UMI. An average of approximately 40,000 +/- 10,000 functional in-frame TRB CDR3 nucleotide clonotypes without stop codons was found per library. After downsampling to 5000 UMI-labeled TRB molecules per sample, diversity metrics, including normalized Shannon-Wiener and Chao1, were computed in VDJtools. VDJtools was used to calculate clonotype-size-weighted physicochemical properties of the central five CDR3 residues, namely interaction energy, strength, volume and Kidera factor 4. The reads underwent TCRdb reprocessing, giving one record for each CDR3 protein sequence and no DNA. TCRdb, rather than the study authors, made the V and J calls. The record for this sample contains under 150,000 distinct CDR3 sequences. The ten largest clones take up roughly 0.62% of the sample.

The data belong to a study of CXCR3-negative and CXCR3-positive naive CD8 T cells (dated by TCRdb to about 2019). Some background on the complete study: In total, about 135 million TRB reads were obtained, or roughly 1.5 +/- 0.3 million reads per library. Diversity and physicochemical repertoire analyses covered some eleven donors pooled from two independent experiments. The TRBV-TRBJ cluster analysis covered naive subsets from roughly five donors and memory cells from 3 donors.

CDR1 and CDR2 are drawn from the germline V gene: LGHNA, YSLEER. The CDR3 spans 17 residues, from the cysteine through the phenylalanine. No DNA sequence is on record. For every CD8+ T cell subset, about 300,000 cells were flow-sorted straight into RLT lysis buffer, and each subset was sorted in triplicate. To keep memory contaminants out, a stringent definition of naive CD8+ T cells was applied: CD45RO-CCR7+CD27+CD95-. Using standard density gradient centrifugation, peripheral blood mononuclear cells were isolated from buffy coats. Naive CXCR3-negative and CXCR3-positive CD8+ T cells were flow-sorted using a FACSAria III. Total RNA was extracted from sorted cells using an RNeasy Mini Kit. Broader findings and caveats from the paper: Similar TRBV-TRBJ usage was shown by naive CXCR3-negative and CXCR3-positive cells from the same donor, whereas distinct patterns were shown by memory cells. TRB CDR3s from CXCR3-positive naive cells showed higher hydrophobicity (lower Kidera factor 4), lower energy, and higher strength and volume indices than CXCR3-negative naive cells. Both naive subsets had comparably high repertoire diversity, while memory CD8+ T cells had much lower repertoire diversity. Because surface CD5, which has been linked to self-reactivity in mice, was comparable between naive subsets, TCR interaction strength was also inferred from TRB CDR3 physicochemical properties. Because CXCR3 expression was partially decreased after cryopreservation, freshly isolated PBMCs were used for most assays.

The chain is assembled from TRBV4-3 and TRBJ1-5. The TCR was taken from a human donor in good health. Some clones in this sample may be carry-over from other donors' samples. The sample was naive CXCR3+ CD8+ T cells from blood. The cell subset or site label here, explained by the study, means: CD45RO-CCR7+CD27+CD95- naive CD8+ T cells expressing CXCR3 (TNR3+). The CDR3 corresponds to CASSQDVGGLGDQPQHF.